A selection of T cell receptor beta chains follows, all from one sample in a study of preoperative IRX-2 immunotherapy in early breast cancer. Assay: immunoSEQ multiplex PCR; the TCRdb copy retains only in-frame clones and omits some. The sample has roughly 25,000 clones; around 75% are singletons. The source material was lymph node tissue, sampled before IRX-2 immunotherapy. Receptors were obtained from a human donor with breast cancer. CDR3s include the opening cysteine and the closing phenylalanine or tryptophan. The D gene is left open where the match is weak. Only part of the rows carry a size: once, few, many, or a class if the clone is expanded.

TRBV11-3	TRBD1	14	NA	TRBJ2-7	CASSPGTGPYEQYF	TGTGCCAGCAGCCCCGGGACAGGACCCTACGAGCAGTACTTC
TRBV11-3	TRBD2	15	NA	TRBJ2-1	CASSLGGGVNNEQFF	TGTGCCAGCAGCTTAGGGGGGGGAGTAAACAATGAGCAGTTCTTC
TRBV23-1	NA	18	NA	TRBJ1-5	CASSPWGTFFSSNQPQHF	TGCGCCAGCAGTCCCTGGGGGACTTTCTTCAGTAGCAATCAGCCCCAGCATTTT
TRBV15	NA	16	NA	TRBJ2-1	CATSRPRGAGDNEQFF	TGTGCCACCAGCAGACCTAGGGGGGCAGGTGACAATGAGCAGTTCTTC
TRBV18	NA	17	medium-sized	TRBJ1-4	CASSPPGEPPLGEKLFF	TGTGCCAGCTCACCACCAGGGGAGCCCCCTCTAGGCGAAAAACTGTTTTTT
TRBV28	TRBD1	15	NA	TRBJ1-4	CASRQTGFDNEKLFF	TGTGCCAGCAGACAGACAGGGTTCGATAATGAAAAACTGTTTTTT
TRBV11-3	NA	14	once	TRBJ1-2	CASRLRGGVGGYTF	TGTGCCAGCAGACTACGAGGGGGGGTTGGCGGCTACACCTTC
TRBV19	NA	13	once	TRBJ1-1	CASSIRADTEAFF	TGTGCCAGTAGTATCAGGGCTGACACTGAAGCTTTCTTT
TRBV23-1	NA	13	NA	TRBJ2-7	CASSKTFSYEQYF	TGCGCCAGCAGCAAGACGTTTTCCTACGAGCAGTACTTC
TRBV4-1	NA	14	once	TRBJ2-3	CASSQDRTGDTQYF	TGCGCCAGCAGCCAAGATCGCACAGGGGATACGCAGTATTTT
TRBV6-8	NA	15	NA	TRBJ2-5	CASSDYLGGQETQYF	TGTGCCAGCAGTGATTATCTAGGCGGGCAAGAGACCCAGTACTTC
TRBV6-8	NA	14	NA	TRBJ1-1	CATTKSGEDTEAFF	TGTGCCACGACCAAGAGCGGAGAGGACACTGAAGCTTTCTTT
TRBV28	TRBD1	17	NA	TRBJ1-1	CASSSGGALRPNTEAFF	TGTGCCAGCAGTTCAGGGGGGGCGCTTCGTCCGAACACTGAAGCTTTCTTT
TRBV11-3	TRBD1	14	NA	TRBJ1-2	CASSERRGGYGYTF	TGTGCCAGCAGCGAACGCAGGGGGGGATATGGCTACACCTTC
TRBV29-1	TRBD1	12	NA	TRBJ1-2	CSVGQGGYGYTF	TGCAGCGTTGGACAGGGGGGTTATGGCTACACCTTC
TRBV11-3	TRBD2	16	NA	TRBJ2-3	CASSFLGGTSTDTQYF	TGTGCCAGCAGCTTTTTGGGGGGGACTAGCACAGATACGCAGTATTTT
TRBV10-3	NA	15	NA	TRBJ1-4	CAISESGATNEKLFF	TGTGCCATCAGTGAGTCGGGGGCAACTAATGAAAAACTGTTTTTT
TRBV6-8	NA	15	NA	TRBJ2-3	CASSLGILGADTQYF	TGTGCCAGCAGCCTCGGGATTCTCGGCGCAGATACGCAGTATTTT
TRBV5-1	NA	14	once	TRBJ2-2	CASSLLQGTGELFF	TGCGCCAGCAGCTTGCTGCAGGGAACCGGGGAGCTGTTTTTT
TRBV18	TRBD1	13	NA	TRBJ1-1	CASSRLQGTEAFF	TGTGCCAGCTCACGTCTACAGGGGACTGAAGCTTTCTTT
TRBV7-1	NA	13	NA	TRBJ1-2	CASSPQVYYGYTF	TGTGCCAGCAGCCCTCAGGTCTACTATGGCTACACCTTC
TRBV6-8	TRBD1	14	few	TRBJ1-2	CASSSDRLNYGYTF	TGTGCCAGCAGTTCGGACAGGCTTAACTATGGCTACACCTTC
TRBV6-8	NA	15	few	TRBJ2-3	CASSSRQPSTDTQYF	TGTGCCAGCAGTTCCAGGCAACCTAGCACAGATACGCAGTATTTT
TRBV7-1	NA	13	NA	TRBJ1-3	CASSLRSDDTIYF	TGTGCCAGCAGCTTACGATCTGATGACACCATATATTTT
TRBV6-8	NA	15	few	TRBJ1-3	CASSYSLGNGNTIYF	TGTGCCAGCAGTTACTCGTTGGGGAACGGAAACACCATATATTTT
TRBV6-8	TRBD1	17	NA	TRBJ1-2	CASIQDRGQFSNYGYTF	TGTGCCAGCATACAGGACAGGGGCCAATTTTCTAACTATGGCTACACCTTC
TRBV30	TRBD1	13	NA	TRBJ1-2	CAWSRQGSYGYTF	TGTGCCTGGAGTAGACAGGGCAGCTATGGCTACACCTTC
TRBV29-1	NA	14	NA	TRBJ2-3	CSVEREMYTDTQYF	TGCAGCGTTGAGCGGGAAATGTACACAGATACGCAGTATTTT
TRBV6-8	NA	16	NA	TRBJ1-6	CASSYWDGEGNSPLHF	TGTGCCAGCAGTTACTGGGACGGAGAAGGAAATTCACCCCTCCACTTT
TRBV14	NA	16	NA	TRBJ2-1	CASSQEWGVGSNEQFF	TGTGCCAGCAGCCAAGAATGGGGGGTGGGGTCGAATGAGCAGTTCTTC
TRBV6-8	TRBD1	15	NA	TRBJ2-2	CASSYSTGDTGELFF	TGTGCCAGCAGTTACTCGACAGGGGACACCGGGGAGCTGTTTTTT
TRBV11-3	TRBD1	16	NA	TRBJ2-7	CASSVRQGDVPYEQYF	TGTGCCAGCAGCGTGCGACAGGGGGATGTCCCCTACGAGCAGTACTTC
TRBV11-3	TRBD1	16	NA	TRBJ1-2	CASSLWGQGVWYGYTF	TGTGCCAGCAGCTTGTGGGGACAGGGGGTATGGTATGGCTACACCTTC
TRBV15	NA	17	NA	TRBJ1-3	CATSPAGRGASGNTIYF	TGTGCCACCAGTCCCGCAGGACGGGGGGCATCAGGAAACACCATATATTTT
TRBV10-2	NA	15	NA	TRBJ2-5	CASSESRAAEATQYF	TGCGCCAGCAGTGAGTCCCGAGCAGCGGAGGCGACCCAGTACTTC
TRBV10-1	NA	16	NA	TRBJ2-1	CASSELRQGQSNEQFF	TGCGCCAGCAGTGAGTTGAGGCAGGGCCAGAGCAATGAGCAGTTCTTC